A single sample is the source of the 14 T cell receptor beta chains below, sequenced in a study of post-analysis software for immune sequencing data. Study-level findings and limits: Relative to controls, patients had five TRBV segments at higher frequency, with TRBV5-6, TRBV5-1 and TRBV20-1 among these.

Which antigens these TCRs recognize remains unknown. The library was made from cDNA and included unique molecular identifiers. MiXCR, applied by TCRdb to the PCR reads, yields one record per CDR3 protein. Among 500,000 to 600,000 distinct CDR3 sequences listed, roughly two fifths were seen once. The sequenced sample was blood. The origin of the receptors is a girl aged 10-17 years with multiple sclerosis.

Turning to this clonotype: At one boundary the junction diverges from the germline segment, which might be a read error. V usage is TRBV5-1 and J usage is TRBJ2-5; D is uncertain. This CDR3 region has 13 residues. The germline V gene has CDR1 SGHRS and CDR2 YFSETQ. CDR3 in amino acids: CASSFGQRETQYF. For the CDR3, the DNA is TGTGCCAGCAGCTTTGGGCAGAGGGAGACCCAGTACTTC.

V and J are TRBV7-2 and TRBJ1-2; 8 bases fit TRBD1. This CDR3 is built from 13 residues. J was trimmed by 3 bases and V by 7 bases; bases with no gene match: 4. Germline CDR1 SGHTA, CDR2 FQGNSA. CDR3 residues: CASTDRGYYGYTF. The CDR3 region has the DNA TGTGCCAGCACCGACAGGGGTTACTATGGCTACACCTTC.

Notes on this clonotype: A single base separates this from a much larger clone, so it may be a read error. This CDR3 is CAGRDSNQPQHF. In DNA form, the CDR3 reads TGTGCCGGCAGGGATAGCAATCAGCCCCAGCATTTT. V and J are TRBV12-3 or TRBV12-4 and TRBJ1-5; possibly TRBD1 for D (5 bases). This CDR3 has 12 amino acids.

This sequence joins TRBV4-2 and TRBJ2-7; 13 bases fit TRBD2. This CDR3 spans 17 amino acids. The trim removed 4 bases at V and 4 bases at J, leaving 10 bases unmatched. The germline gives CDR1 LGHNA, CDR2 YNFKEQ. The CDR3 region has the DNA TGTGCCAGCAGCCCAGAAAGTGGGACTAGCGGGATGTACGAGCAGTACTTC. Amino acids: CASSPESGTSGMYEQYF.

The genes are TRBV20-1 and TRBJ1-2; D call uncertain. V was pared by 1 base and J by 1 base, with 10 bases between. The CDR3 length is 14 residues. Germline CDR1 reads DFQATT; CDR2 reads SNEGSKA (reference sequence). Written as DNA, the CDR3 is TGCAGTGCTAGAGGGTCCCCGCTTAACTATGGCTACACCTTC. This codes for CSARGSPLNYGYTF.

This clonotype was seen a few times. This chain links TRBV7-8 with TRBJ2-5, with 8 bases matching TRBD1. This CDR3 comprises 16 residues. Germline CDR1 and CDR2: SGHVS and FQNEAQ. Trimming took 0 bases from V and 5 from J; bases not matched to a gene: 8. In nucleotides, the CDR3 is TGTGCCAGCAGCTTAGCGCTTGGACAGGGAAAGGAGACCCAGTACTTC. Translating it yields CASSLALGQGKETQYF.

The rearrangement links TRBV6-5 to TRBJ2-3, with D hard to call. The CDR3 has 11 amino acids. Germline V gene data show CDR1 as MNHEY and CDR2 as SVGAGI. V lost 8 bases to trimming and J lost 11 bases, with 14 bases between them. Written as DNA, the CDR3 is TGTGCCAGCTCCAAATCCAGTCGGCAGTATTTT. It codes for CASSKSSRQYF.

The rearrangement uses TRBV20-1 and TRBJ2-3; 7 bases are a match to TRBD1. V was clipped by 7 bases and J by 9 bases; unmatched bases: 13. This CDR3 contains 13 residues. The germline V gene encodes CDR1 DFQATT and CDR2 SNEGSKA (reference sequence). The CDR3 region is CSVQGQGVETQYF. As DNA, the CDR3 is TGCAGTGTCCAGGGGCAGGGGGTTGAGACGCAGTATTTT.

This chain uses TRBV10-1 with TRBJ2-4; D not resolved. This CDR3 spans 14 amino acids. The germline V gene has CDR1 WNHNN and CDR2 SYGVQD (reference sequence). Trimming removed 5 bases at V and 4 bases at J, with 12 bases between. This chain's CDR3 is CASSSGSLKNIQYF. The CDR3 region has the DNA TGCGCCAGCAGTTCTGGCAGTCTTAAAAACATTCAGTACTTC.

This clonotype was seen more than once but under ten times. In DNA form, the CDR3 reads TGCAGTGCTAGAGATCCTGGCAGGGGAAGGGATACGCAGTATTTT. Its protein is CSARDPGRGRDTQYF. J is TRBJ2-3 and V is TRBV20-1, with D perhaps TRBD1 (6 bases). Germline V lookup: CDR1 DFQATT, CDR2 SNEGSKA (reference sequence). The CDR3 runs 15 residues. V lost 0 bases and J 6 bases, leaving 16 bases between the germline ends.

The chain is built from TRBV7-2 and TRBJ2-7; 7 bases fit TRBD2. Germline-derived CDR1 and CDR2 are SGHTA and FQGNSA. The J segment lost 3 bases and the V segment lost 8 bases, leaving 4 bases of the junction unmatched. This CDR3 is 12 amino acids long. The DNA of the CDR3 is TGTGCCAGCTCGGGGGGTTACTACGAGCAGTACTTC. Its translation is CASSGGYYEQYF.

In this sample, this clonotype turned up many times. The gene calls are TRBV12-3 or TRBV12-4 and TRBJ2-7; D perhaps matches TRBD2 (6 bases). V was pared by 4 bases and J by 4 bases, with 8 bases between. This CDR3 comprises 12 residues. The CDR3 is CASSSGGYEQYF. CDR3 nucleotide sequence: TGTGCCAGCAGTTCCGGGGGTTACGAGCAGTACTTC.

V usage is TRBV7-9 and J usage is TRBJ1-5, with D hard to call. This CDR3 spans 12 amino acids. Trimming pared 4 bases from V and 5 bases from J, leaving 6 bases between. Germline values: CDR1 SEHNR, CDR2 FQNEAQ (reference sequence). CDR3 nucleotide sequence: TGTGCCAGCAGCTATGACGATCAGCCCCAGCATTTT. This encodes CASSYDDQPQHF.

This chain joins TRBV4-1 and TRBJ1-2; 9 bases line up with TRBD1. The CDR3 spans 17 residues. J gave up 5 bases and V 0 bases, and 10 bases lay outside the gene matches. The germline V gene encodes CDR1 MGHRA and CDR2 YSYEKL. DNA of the CDR3: TGCGCCAGCAGCCAAGATCTAGGGACAGGGCTGAGATATGGCTACACCTTC. Its translation is CASSQDLGTGLRYGYTF.